This note documents a single T cell receptor (beta chain) sequence. Its matching antigen is unknown. For naive CD8 T cells, sorting used the CD8+CD4-CCR7+CD45RA+ phenotype. The record originates from a study of molecular identifiers for immune sequencing clone quantification. TCRdb used MiXCR to reprocess the PCR reads, holding one entry per CDR3 protein. The table records about 320,000 distinct CDR3 sequences, about 23% of them present only once. This CDR3 has 14 residues. The J segment lost 4 bases and the V segment lost 0 bases, leaving 2 bases of the junction unmatched. CDR1 and CDR2 from the germline V gene are SGDLS and YYNGEE. Regarding the study as a whole: Among some 910,000 naive cells, as was reported, spiked Jurkat TCR RNA from one cell was detectable. Identical barcode-sharing TCR molecules could lead to underestimated sizes for highly expanded clones.

The clonotype was recovered from a human donor in good health. Some libraries in this study had Jurkat cell RNA spiked in. Sequencing used naive CD8+ T cells from blood, with Jurkat cell RNA spiked in. Sample subset: FACS-sorted CD8+CD4-CCR7+CD45RA+ naive T cells. This chain joins TRBV9 and TRBJ2-7; 9 bases agree with TRBD2. The CDR3 here is CASSVEAGGYEQYF. The CDR3 DNA sequence: TGTGCCAGCAGCGTAGAAGCGGGAGGTTACGAGCAGTACTTC.